These 21 T cell receptor beta chains share one sample of origin, sequenced in a study of control samples from healthy donors and cancer patients. Here immunoSEQ multiplex PCR was the method, and the copy in TCRdb shows in-frame clones only, minus some. Of 60,000 to 75,000 clones in the sample, roughly 84% were seen once. The sample taken for sequencing was blood. The receptors here all came from a man aged 45-65 years in good health.

The genes are TRBV7-6 and TRBJ2-1; D is tentatively TRBD1 or TRBD2 (6 bases each). V was cut by 5 bases and J by 0 bases, with 20 bases left in between. Germline V CDR1 and CDR2: SGHVS, FNYEAQ. The CDR3 length is 18 residues. The DNA for the CDR3 is TGTGCCAGCAGCGAGGGGGGAGTTTGGGGGACCTCCTACAATGAGCAGTTCTTC. It specifies CASSEGGVWGTSYNEQFF.

CDR3 in amino acids: CASSMQGYEQYF. The CDR3 DNA reads as TGTGCCAGTAGTATGCAGGGGTACGAGCAGTACTTC. This chain links TRBV19 with TRBJ2-7; perhaps TRBD1 as D (6 bases). CDR1 LNHDA and CDR2 SQIVND come from the germline V gene (reference sequence). Between the trimmed V and J ends, which lost 3 bases and 4 bases, there was a span of 7 bases. The CDR3 runs to 12 residues.

This chain links TRBV2 with TRBJ1-2; TRBD1 is a possible D gene (6 bases). The germline gives CDR1 SNHLY, CDR2 FYNNEI. This CDR3 is built from 13 residues. V was cut by 6 bases and J by 8 bases, with 16 bases left in between. DNA for the CDR3: TGTGCCAGCAGCTGGAACAGGGATGGGGGCTACACCTTC. Its protein product is CASSWNRDGGYTF.

CDR3 amino acids: CASSFPGRGYEQYF. As DNA, the CDR3 is TGTGCCAGCAGCTTCCCGGGCAGGGGGTACGAGCAGTACTTC. The rearrangement joins TRBV7-9 to TRBJ2-7; TRBD1 matches 7 bases. The germline gives CDR1 SEHNR, CDR2 FQNEAQ (reference sequence). The CDR3 loop spans 14 amino acids. V dropped 3 bases and J dropped 4; count of bases not matched to a gene: 6.

V gene TRBV6-2 or TRBV6-3 combines with J gene TRBJ1-2; D is unclear. The V gene's germline CDR1 is MNHEY and CDR2 SVGEGT. V was pared by 2 bases and J by 2 bases, with 9 bases between. This CDR3 is built from 14 residues. CDR3 DNA sequence: TGTGCCAGCAGTTACGGGCAGGCAAACTATGGCTACACCTTC. Its protein is CASSYGQANYGYTF.

The chain uses TRBV4-3 and TRBJ2-1, with D hard to call. The CDR3 runs 15 residues. V lost 0 bases and J lost 3, with 9 bases in between. In germline, CDR1 is LGHNA, CDR2 YSLEER. The CDR3 DNA follows: TGCGCCAGCAGCCAAGATCAGCCGATCTACAATGAGCAGTTCTTC. As protein: CASSQDQPIYNEQFF.

This sequence joins TRBV9 and TRBJ2-7; TRBD2 might be the D (5 bases). The germline CDR1 and CDR2 sequences are SGDLS and YYNGEE. Between the trimmed V and J ends, which lost 0 bases and 6 bases, there was a span of 16 bases. The CDR3 extends over 15 amino acids. The CDR3 here is CASSVELANGGEQYF. Written as DNA, the CDR3 is TGTGCCAGCAGCGTAGAATTAGCGAATGGTGGCGAGCAGTACTTC. Full variable domain (outside the CDR3, taken from reference TRBV9 and TRBJ2-7): DSGVTQTPKHLITATGQRVTLRCSPRSGDLSVYWYQQSLDQGLQFLIQYYNGEERAKGNILERFSAQQFPDLHSELNLSSLELGDSALYFCASSVELANGGEQYFGPGTRLTVT.

The chain combines TRBV21-1 with TRBJ2-1; the table calls TRBD2, which could not be checked here. TRBV21-1 constitutes a pseudogene. The CDR3 totals 14 residues. CDR3: CASSPSFLYNEQFF. In DNA, the CDR3 is TGTGCCAGCAGCCCGTCTTTCCTATACAATGAGCAGTTCTTC.

DNA for the CDR3: TGTGCCACCAGTGATTTGAGGCCAGGGGGTATCGATACGCAGTATTTT. It codes for CATSDLRPGGIDTQYF. The chain has TRBV24-1 and TRBJ2-3; TRBD1 matches 7 bases. Germline V gene lookup returns CDR1 KGHDR and CDR2 SFDVKD. The junction had 8 bases not matched to a gene; V was cut back by 0 bases and J by 6 bases. The CDR3 is 16 amino acids.

This clone was counted only a few times. V and J are TRBV28 and TRBJ1-5; 7 positions match TRBD1. There are 13 residues in the CDR3. Trimming cost V 6 bases and J 7 bases; bases outside gene matches: 6. Germline assignment: CDR1 MDHEN and CDR2 SYDVKM. Here the CDR3 DNA reads TGTGCCAGCAGCGAGACAGGGCTGCAGCCCCAGCATTTT. It is translated as CASSETGLQPQHF.

Regarding this clone: A much larger clone sits a single nucleotide away, making a read error possible. The chain recombines TRBV19 with TRBJ1-5; TRBD1 agrees at 7 bases. Germline-derived CDR1 and CDR2 are LNHDA and SQIVND (reference sequence). The CDR3 contains 13 residues. V shed 6 bases, J shed 2 bases, and the junction held 1 base outside the gene matches. The CDR3 sequence is CASRGQGNQPQHF. The DNA for the CDR3 is TGTGCCAGTAGAGGACAGGGCAATCAGCCCCAGCATTTT.

The rearrangement joins TRBV6-2 or TRBV6-3 to TRBJ1-5, with TRBD1 matching 7 bases. The CDR3 runs 15 residues. The V and J ends lost 5 bases and 2 bases, in that order; junction bases with no gene match: 6. Germline V gene sequence: CDR1 MNHEY, CDR2 SVGEGT. The CDR3 here is CASSITGVRNQPQHF. CDR3 bases: TGTGCCAGCAGTATAACAGGGGTTCGCAATCAGCCCCAGCATTTT.

This clone appeared once. The J gene is TRBJ1-2, the V gene TRBV6-1; no clear D. Looked up from germline, CDR1 is MNHNS and CDR2 is SASEGT. V lost 3 bases, J lost 6 bases, and 14 bases lay in between. There are 14 residues in the CDR3. This CDR3 is CASSDLGNRNGYTF. CDR3 nucleotide sequence: TGTGCCAGCAGTGATCTGGGGAATCGGAATGGCTACACCTTC.

The chain combines TRBV6-1 with TRBJ1-2; no clear D gene. Germline CDR1 is MNHNS and CDR2 is SASEGT. CDR3 size: 12 residues. V lost 1 base to trimming and J lost 4 bases, with 4 bases between them. CDR3 DNA: TGTGCCAGCAGTGAAGGGGTCTATGGCTACACCTTC. It is translated as CASSEGVYGYTF.

The genes are TRBV5-4 and TRBJ1-4; D unresolved. Trimming left V 2 bases short and J 4 bases short, with 9 bases between. The V gene's germline CDR1 is SGHNT and CDR2 YYREEE (reference sequence). The CDR3 totals 14 residues. CDR3 nucleotides: TGTGCCAGCAGCTTTGCGGACTTTAATGAAAAACTGTTTTTT. This gives the protein CASSFADFNEKLFF. Filled out from reference TRBV5-4 and TRBJ1-4, the complete variable domain reads ETGVTQSPTHLIKTRGQQVTLRCSSQSGHNTVSWYQQALGQGPQFIFQYYREEENGRGNFPPRFSGLQFPNYSSELNVNALELDDSALYLCASSFADFNEKLFFGSGTQLSVL.

V gene TRBV6-5 combines with J gene TRBJ1-5, with 8 bases identical to TRBD1. The germline CDR1 and CDR2 sequences are MNHEY and SVGAGI. J was trimmed by 6 bases and V by 6 bases; bases with no gene match: 7. The CDR3 covers 14 residues. CDR3 amino acids: CASSAPGGSQPQHF. The CDR3 bases are TGTGCCAGCAGCGCACCAGGGGGCAGTCAGCCCCAGCATTTT.

This clone has only one observation. V and J are TRBV12-5 and TRBJ1-2; weak D call: TRBD1 (5 bases). V lost 6 bases and J 4 bases, leaving 12 bases between the germline ends. Germline assignment: CDR1 LGHNT and CDR2 FRNRAP. This CDR3 spans 13 amino acids. Written as DNA, the CDR3 is TGTGCTAGTGGCCCCGGGACCTCCTATGGCTACACCTTC. As protein: CASGPGTSYGYTF. Full variable domain (outside the CDR3, taken from reference TRBV12-5 and TRBJ1-2): DARVTQTPRHKVTEMGQEVTMRCQPILGHNTVFWYRQTMMQGLELLAYFRNRAPLDDSGMPKDRFSAEMPDATLATLKIQPSEPRDSAVYFCASGPGTSYGYTFGSGTRLTVV.

The rearrangement uses TRBV7-2 and TRBJ1-1, with no clear D. CDR3 length: 13 residues. Looked up from germline, CDR1 is SGHTA and CDR2 is FQGNSA. V lost 8 bases and J 1 base, leaving 11 bases between the germline ends. The CDR3: CASRLVWNTEAFF. CDR3 nucleotide sequence: TGTGCCAGCCGCCTGGTTTGGAACACTGAAGCTTTCTTT.

The V call is TRBV7-5, the J call TRBJ1-5; the D call TRBD1 from the table was never checked on the DNA. TRBV7-5 is a known pseudogene. The CDR3 is 16 residues long. CDR3 amino acids: CVRRHEQGGGNQPQHF. The CDR3 DNA reads as TGTGTCAGAAGGCACGAACAGGGGGGCGGCAATCAGCCCCAGCATTTT.

This chain links TRBV28 with TRBJ2-1; TRBD1 agrees at 7 bases. This CDR3 comprises 15 residues. V trimming: 7 bases; J trimming: 3 bases; junction bases outside the gene matches: 9. CDR1 is MDHEN and CDR2 is SYDVKM in the germline V gene. CDR3 in DNA: TGTGCCAGCACCATTAGACAGGGCCTCTACAATGAGCAGTTCTTC. It is translated as CASTIRQGLYNEQFF.

The chain uses TRBV29-1 and TRBJ2-4; D not resolved. Germline V gene lookup returns CDR1 SQVTM and CDR2 ANQGSEA. Trimming removed 3 bases at V and 1 base at J, with 7 bases between. The CDR3 consists of 13 residues. For the CDR3, the DNA is TGCAGCGTTGATGTGGGGGCCAAAAACATTCAGTACTTC. Amino acids: CSVDVGAKNIQYF.